These 5 T cell receptor beta chains came from one sample sequenced in a study of cytomegalovirus exposure and HLA in healthy donors. TCRdb's table, derived via immunoSEQ multiplex PCR, lists solely in-frame clones and lacks some. Of about 170,000 clones detected, about 96% appear once; the ten largest clones hold roughly 0.83%. Material for sequencing was PBMCs. These TCRs come from a woman under 30 in good health and CMV-seronegative.

The sample holds a few counts of this clone. The CDR3 bases are TGTGCCAGCAGCCAGCAAGTTGGGGGCTCGACCTTC. Amino acids: CASSQQVGGSTF. The J gene is TRBJ1-2, the V gene TRBV14, with D possibly matching TRBD1 (6 bases). V was clipped by 3 bases and J by 14 bases, with 16 bases between them. CDR3 length equals 12 residues. CDR1 is SGHDN and CDR2 is FVKESK in the germline V gene.

The V call is TRBV6-6, the J call TRBJ2-1; possible D gene TRBD2, 6 bases. V lost 5 bases, J lost 4 bases, and 15 bases lay in between. CDR1 and CDR2 (germline): MNHNY, SVGAGI (reference sequence). The CDR3 consists of 15 residues. CDR3 sequence (DNA): TGTGCCAGCAGTCCCGGAGGGGTAGGGTACAATGAGCAGTTCTTC. Translating gives CASSPGGVGYNEQFF.

The rearrangement uses TRBV28 and TRBJ1-4, with D unresolved. CDR3 length: 16 amino acids. Germline lookup yields CDR1 MDHEN and CDR2 SYDVKM. V was clipped by 6 bases and J by 0 bases, with 14 bases between them. Here the CDR3 reads CASRSIAAATNEKLFF. For the CDR3, the DNA is TGTGCCAGCAGATCCATTGCGGCTGCAACTAATGAAAAACTGTTTTTT.

The V gene is TRBV7-2, the J gene TRBJ2-1; 7 bases fit TRBD1. V lost 3 bases, J lost 9 bases, and 11 bases stayed unmatched. The CDR3 loop spans 15 amino acids. The germline V gene encodes CDR1 SGHTA and CDR2 FQGNSA. CDR3: CASSFDRARGGEQFF. The CDR3, as DNA: TGTGCCAGCAGCTTTGACAGGGCTCGGGGTGGTGAGCAGTTCTTC.

The chain has TRBV7-3 and TRBJ2-2, with D possibly being TRBD2 (5 bases). The V end lost 2 bases, the J end lost 4 bases, and 11 bases lay between the germline ends. This CDR3 contains 15 residues. Germline CDR1 reads SGHTA; CDR2 reads FQGTGA. CDR3 amino acids: CASSLEGSSTGELFF. The CDR3 DNA sequence: TGTGCCAGCAGCTTAGAGGGTAGCAGCACCGGGGAGCTGTTTTTT.